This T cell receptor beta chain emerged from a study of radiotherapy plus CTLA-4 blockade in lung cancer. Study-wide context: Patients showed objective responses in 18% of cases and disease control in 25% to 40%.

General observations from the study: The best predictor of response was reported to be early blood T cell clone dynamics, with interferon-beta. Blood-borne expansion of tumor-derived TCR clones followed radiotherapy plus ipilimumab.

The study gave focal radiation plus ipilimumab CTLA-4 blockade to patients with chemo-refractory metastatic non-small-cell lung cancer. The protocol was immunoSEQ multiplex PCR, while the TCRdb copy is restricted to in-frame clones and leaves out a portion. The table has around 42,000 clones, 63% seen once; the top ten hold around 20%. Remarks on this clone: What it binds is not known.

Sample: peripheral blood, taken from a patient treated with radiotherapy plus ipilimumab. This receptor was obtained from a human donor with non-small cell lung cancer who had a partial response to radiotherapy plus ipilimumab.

The CDR3 DNA is TGTGCCAGCAGTCCAACCAGTCCGGGAAACACCATATATTTT. The encoded protein is CASSPTSPGNTIYF. The V gene is TRBV27, the J gene TRBJ1-3, with D uncertain. Trimming took 5 bases from V and 4 from J, leaving 12 bases between them. The CDR3 contains 14 residues. Germline V gene lookup returns CDR1 MNHEY and CDR2 SMNVEV (reference sequence).